These 16 T cell receptor beta chains share one sample of origin, sequenced in a study of TIL therapy for anti-PD-1-resistant metastatic lung cancer. Described time point: pre-treatment sample, taken before nivolumab and TIL therapy. Most excised metastases sampled were pleural nodules or supraclavicular lymph nodes. The libraries were made with immunoSEQ v3. TCRdb's copy holds only in-frame clones and misses some; the assay was immunoSEQ multiplex PCR. Here the sample spans approximately 87,000 clones, about two thirds being singletons. The sample consisted of tumor tissue, taken at baseline. The receptors derive from a person aged 25 to 80 with non-small cell lung cancer.

This clone was seen once. The chain has TRBV20-1 and TRBJ2-7, with a tentative D call TRBD2 (5 bases). The CDR3 runs to 14 residues. V lost 3 bases to trimming and J lost 0 bases, with 12 bases between them. CDR1 and CDR2 (germline): DFQATT, SNEGSKA (reference sequence). The CDR3 nucleotides read TGCAGTGCTAGTAGAAGCGGACTCTCCTACGAGCAGTACTTC. The encoded protein is CSASRSGLSYEQYF.

Points on this clone: The same CDR3 also results from other DNA sequences found in this sample. J is TRBJ2-7 and V is TRBV6-5, with TRBD2 matching 8 bases. The CDR3 sequence is 15 residues long. Germline V CDR1 and CDR2: MNHEY, SVGAGI. Trimming removed 2 bases from V and 0 bases from J; junction bases left unmatched: 3. The CDR3 nucleotides are TGTGCCAGCAGTTACGCGGGAGGACCCTCCTACGAGCAGTACTTC. This translates into CASSYAGGPSYEQYF.

V gene TRBV3-1 (or the pseudogene TRBV3-2) combines with J gene TRBJ2-5; 8 bases map to TRBD1. This CDR3 has 16 residues. Germline CDR1 is LGHDT and CDR2 is YNNKEL (reference sequence). Trimming removed 5 bases from V and 5 bases from J; junction bases left unmatched: 13. CDR3 nucleotide sequence: TGTGCCAGCAGCACCCTTCCGGCAGGGGGCGGCGAGACCCAGTACTTC. Its protein product is CASSTLPAGGGETQYF.

This clone was picked up one time. Other DNA sequences in the sample encode the same CDR3. The chain couples TRBV18 to TRBJ2-5; no clear D gene. Germline lookup yields CDR1 KGHSH and CDR2 LQKENI. The CDR3 has 11 amino acids. V was pared by 3 bases and J by 5 bases, with 4 bases between. In DNA, the CDR3 is TGTGCCAGCTCACCGGAGGAGACCCAGTACTTC. Protein sequence: CASSPEETQYF.

This clone was detected only a few times. V is TRBV30 and J is TRBJ1-2, with D possibly being TRBD1 (6 bases). V was cut by 2 bases and J by 5 bases, with 12 bases left in between. The CDR3 spans 13 residues. Germline V gene lookup returns CDR1 GTSNPN and CDR2 SVGIG (reference sequence). The CDR3 here is CAWSFRGSYGYTF. The CDR3 bases are TGTGCCTGGAGTTTCAGGGGATCGTATGGCTACACCTTC.

This clone was counted a few times. V and J are TRBV13 and TRBJ1-1; D possibly corresponds to TRBD1 (5 bases). Trimming removed 4 bases at V and 2 bases at J, with 14 bases between. The CDR3 sequence is 15 residues long. The germline CDR1 and CDR2 sequences are PRHDT and FYEKMQ (reference sequence). CDR3 sequence reads: CASSSRPGGNTEAFF. CDR3 nucleotides: TGTGCCAGCAGCTCACGCCCGGGGGGAAACACTGAAGCTTTCTTT.

The V gene is TRBV11-2, the J gene TRBJ2-1; D is possibly TRBD2 (7 bases). Germline V gene lookup returns CDR1 SGHAT and CDR2 FQNNGV. This CDR3 contains 16 residues. The germline V and J ends were trimmed by 0 bases and 8 bases, with 17 bases remaining between them. In DNA form, the CDR3 reads TGTGCCAGCAGCTTAGAACTTTGGGGGAGGGGGGATGAGCAGTTCTTC. It encodes CASSLELWGRGDEQFF.

CDR3 bases: TGTGCCAGCAGGGTCAGGAGCACCTACGAGCAGTACTTC. Encoded protein: CASRVRSTYEQYF. The chain combines TRBV2 with TRBJ2-7; D is unresolved. The germline V gene encodes CDR1 SNHLY and CDR2 FYNNEI. This CDR3 has 13 amino acids. The germline V and J ends were trimmed by 6 bases and 2 bases, with 11 bases remaining between them.

The table lists this clone with a count of one. This chain uses TRBV6-5 with TRBJ1-1; D is perhaps TRBD1 (6 bases). The CDR3 has 14 amino acids. Germline V gene sequence: CDR1 MNHEY, CDR2 SVGAGI. Trimming removed 7 bases at V and 4 bases at J, with 16 bases between. The CDR3 reads CASTGVEGVTEAFF. The CDR3 nucleotides read TGTGCCAGCACTGGAGTTGAGGGGGTCACTGAAGCTTTCTTT.

The chain employs TRBV7-9 and TRBJ2-1; D is perhaps TRBD2 (7 bases). Trimming left V 1 base short and J 3 bases short, with 13 bases between. CDR3 length: 16 residues. The V gene's germline CDR1 is SEHNR and CDR2 FQNEAQ (reference sequence). CDR3 in amino acids: CASSLGGGGFYNEQFF. Written as DNA, the CDR3 is TGTGCCAGCAGCTTAGGGGGAGGGGGTTTCTACAATGAGCAGTTCTTC.

As for this clone: The junction does not match germline at one end; this may be a read error. The rearrangement uses TRBV7-2 and TRBJ2-1; unclear D gene. The CDR3 runs 13 residues. Germline CDR1 is SGHTA and CDR2 is FQGNSA. The CDR3 region is CASSLGLYNEPFF. CDR3 coding DNA: TGTGCCAGCAGCTTAGGTCTATACAATGAGCCGTTCTTC.

This sequence joins TRBV7-3 and TRBJ2-2; 10 bases line up with TRBD1. The CDR3 spans 16 residues. Germline V gene data show CDR1 as SGHTA and CDR2 as FQGTGA. V dropped 5 bases and J dropped 4; count of bases not matched to a gene: 7. The CDR3, as DNA: TGTGCCAGCAGCCTCGGGACAGGGGTTACCACCGGGGAGCTGTTTTTT. This translates into CASSLGTGVTTGELFF.

The chain carries TRBV5-4 and TRBJ1-6, with 7 bases that match TRBD1. V was clipped by 3 bases and J by 6 bases; unmatched bases: 3. The CDR3 has 14 residues. Germline V gives CDR1 SGHNT, CDR2 YYREEE (reference sequence). The chain's CDR3 is CASSYRDSNSPLHF. The CDR3 DNA sequence: TGTGCCAGCAGCTACCGGGACAGTAATTCACCCCTCCACTTT.

The chain carries TRBV7-6 and TRBJ1-2; possible D gene TRBD1, 6 bases. CDR3 size: 15 residues. The germline V and J ends were trimmed by 2 bases and 4 bases, with 14 bases remaining between them. In germline, CDR1 is SGHVS, CDR2 FNYEAQ. The CDR3 DNA reads as TGTGCCAGCAGCTTAAGTGGTACAGGGAGCTATGGCTACACCTTC. Amino acids: CASSLSGTGSYGYTF.

The chain recombines TRBV7-2 with TRBJ2-3; the D is unclear. From germline, CDR1 is SGHTA and CDR2 FQGNSA. V lost 1 base to trimming and J lost 0 bases, with 5 bases between them. The CDR3 covers 14 residues. DNA for the CDR3: TGTGCCAGCAGCTTAGTCGCTAGCACAGATACGCAGTATTTT. Protein sequence: CASSLVASTDTQYF.

This sequence joins TRBV18 and TRBJ1-1; TRBD1 aligns across 7 bases. V gave up 6 bases and J gave up 1 base; unmatched junction bases: 5. This CDR3 is 14 amino acids long. The germline CDR1 and CDR2 sequences are KGHSH and LQKENI. CDR3 in amino acids: CASSFGTENTEAFF. In DNA form, the CDR3 reads TGTGCCAGCTCGTTCGGGACAGAGAACACTGAAGCTTTCTTT.